Listed below are T cell receptor beta chains from one sample, sequenced in a study of blood T cell repertoires in COVID-19. Assay used: immunoSEQ multiplex PCR; TCRdb lists only in-frame clones, some missing. The sample lists a few hundred thousand clones; roughly 80% were seen once. Sequencing was done on a sample of peripheral blood. The receptors come from a woman younger than 30 with acute or convalescent COVID-19. The CDR3 runs from the conserved cysteine through the conserved F or W. D genes are given only for firm matches. Clone size is given for some rows only: seen once, a few or many times, or a class if the clone is expanded.

17 TRBJ2-1 TRBD2 NA TRBV6-2/TRBV6-3 TGTGCCAGCAGTTACTCAGGACTAGCGGGAGGGCCTAATGAGCAGTTCTTC CASSYSGLAGGPNEQFF
18 TRBJ2-6 NA NA TRBV14 TGTGCCAGCAGTCCACCGGGGGACTTCTTCTCTGGGGCCAACGTCCTGACTTTC CASSPPGDFFSGANVLTF
17 TRBJ1-5 TRBD1 NA TRBV7-9 TGTGCCAGCAGCTTCTTTACAGGGGTCCCTAGCAATCAGCCCCAGCATTTT CASSFFTGVPSNQPQHF
13 TRBJ2-7 NA NA TRBV30 TGTGCCCAATCCAGCGGCGGGACCCACGAGCAGTACTTC CAQSSGGTHEQYF
15 TRBJ1-4 NA few TRBV15 TGTGCCACCAGCCTACTGCGAGCAACTAATGAAAAACTGTTTTTT CATSLLRATNEKLFF
12 TRBJ2-7 NA NA TRBV5-1 TGCGCCAGCAGCTTGGACGGGTACGAGCAGTACTTC CASSLDGYEQYF
18 TRBJ2-1 TRBD2 NA TRBV24-1 TGTGCCACCAGATCCGGGACTAGCTTCCGTGGTGGGTACGATGAGCAGTTCTTC CATRSGTSFRGGYDEQFF
16 TRBJ1-4 NA NA TRBV11-2 TGTGCCAGCAGCTTAGCAGGGGAGGGGGCTAATGAAAAACTGTTTTTT CASSLAGEGANEKLFF
15 TRBJ1-5 TRBD1 few TRBV27 TGTGCCAGCAGTTCACTGGGACAGGGTGATCAGCCCCAGCATTTT CASSSLGQGDQPQHF
13 TRBJ1-4 NA NA TRBV12-3/TRBV12-4 TGTGCCAGCAGTCAATTTTCCCCCGGGGAACTGTTTTTT CASSQFSPGELFF
13 TRBJ2-7 NA NA TRBV9 TGTGCCAGCTCACGCGGGGCCCTCTACGAGCAGTACTTC CASSRGALYEQYF
18 TRBJ2-5 TRBD2 NA TRBV9 TGTGCCAGCAGCGTAGCTTTGACTAGCAGTAGTGCGCAAGAGACCCAGTACTTC CASSVALTSSSAQETQYF
15 TRBJ2-5 TRBD1 NA TRBV5-6 TGTGCCAGCAGCTTGACAGGGGGTGGGGAAGAGACCCAGTACTTC CASSLTGGGEETQYF
14 TRBJ2-3 NA NA TRBV7-2 TGTGCCAGCCGTTTACTTAGTAGCACAGATACGCAGTATTTT CASRLLSSTDTQYF
15 TRBJ2-5 NA NA TRBV3-1/TRBV3-2 TGTGCCAGCAGCCGAGAAGACTGGTACCAAGAGACCCAGTACTTC CASSREDWYQETQYF
17 TRBJ1-2 TRBD1 NA TRBV15 TGTGCCACCAGCGGACCGGTGACAGGGGGCTTCGACTATGGCTACACCTTC CATSGPVTGGFDYGYTF
13 TRBJ2-7 TRBD1 NA TRBV12-3/TRBV12-4 TGTGCCAGCAGCCGGACAGGGAGGTACGAGCAGTACTTC CASSRTGRYEQYF
15 TRBJ2-3 TRBD1 NA TRBV5-1 TGCGCCAGCAGCCCTACTACAGGGGGGCATGGTACGCAGTATTTT CASSPTTGGHGTQYF
16 TRBJ1-2 NA NA TRBV4-3 TGCGCCAGCAGCCAAGATAGAGAGGTTGACAGGTGGGGCTACACCTTC CASSQDREVDRWGYTF
16 TRBJ2-1 TRBD1 NA TRBV25-1 TGTGCCAGCAGTGAATTCGGCAGGGGGCCGGGGGATGAGCAGTTCTTC CASSEFGRGPGDEQFF
17 TRBJ1-5 NA few TRBV4-3 TGCGCCAGCAGCCAAGGAGCCAACAGAAACACTAATCAGCCCCAGCATTTT CASSQGANRNTNQPQHF
11 TRBJ2-1 NA once TRBV2 TGTGCCACCGAGTACCACAATGAGCAGTTCTTC CATEYHNEQFF
13 TRBJ2-1 NA NA TRBV5-1 TGCGCCAGCAGCTCGGACTTATACAATGAGCAGTTCTTC CASSSDLYNEQFF
15 TRBJ1-2 NA NA TRBV11-2 TGTGCCAGCAGCTTAGATAGAGGGCGCAGCTATGGCTACACCTTC CASSLDRGRSYGYTF
13 TRBJ1-5 NA NA TRBV3-1/TRBV3-2 TGTGCCAGCAGCCAGTCGGGCAATCAGCCCCAGCATTTT CASSQSGNQPQHF
15 TRBJ1-1 TRBD1 NA TRBV5-6 TGTGCCAGCAGCTGGAGACAGGGGGCATTCACTGAAGCTTTCTTT CASSWRQGAFTEAFF
15 TRBJ2-1 TRBD2 NA TRBV27 TGTGCCAGCAGCCTCCGACTAGCGGGTCGCAATGAGCAGTTCTTC CASSLRLAGRNEQFF
15 TRBJ2-5 TRBD1 NA TRBV19 TGTGCCAGTAGTGAGGGACAGGGGGCGCGGGAGACCCAGTACTTC CASSEGQGARETQYF
18 TRBJ2-7 TRBD2 NA TRBV2 TGTGCCAGCAGGTTCCCGTGGACTAGCGGGAGGGTCCCCTACGAGCAGTACTTC CASRFPWTSGRVPYEQYF
14 TRBJ2-7 TRBD2 NA TRBV27 TGTGCCAGCAGTTGGCGGACTAGCGGCGGGGAGCAGTACTTC CASSWRTSGGEQYF
13 TRBJ2-7 NA few TRBV27 TGTGCCAGCTCCCTACAAGGCGGCTACGAGCAGTACTTC CASSLQGGYEQYF
16 TRBJ2-5 NA NA TRBV10-3 TGTGCCATCAGTGAACCTTCAGGGGGGTTCCAAGAGACCCAGTACTTC CAISEPSGGFQETQYF
18 TRBJ2-1 TRBD2 NA TRBV19 TGTGCCAGTAGTATAGATAAACTAGCGGGAATCCCCGACAATGAGCAGTTCTTC CASSIDKLAGIPDNEQFF
14 TRBJ1-2 NA few TRBV3-1/TRBV3-2 TGTGCCAGCAGCCTAACCCAGGGAACGGGTGGCTACACCTTC CASSLTQGTGGYTF
14 TRBJ1-1 NA NA TRBV5-4 TGTGCCAGCAGCTCCGGGGGGGGGAACACTGAAGCTTTCTTT CASSSGGGNTEAFF
13 TRBJ2-7 NA NA TRBV12-3/TRBV12-4 TGTGCCAGCAGTTTTTGGGGGGTCTACGAGCAGTACTTC CASSFWGVYEQYF
15 TRBJ2-3 TRBD2 NA TRBV4-2 TGTGCCAGCAGAGAGGAGGTAGCGGGGGGACATACGCAGTATTTT CASREEVAGGHTQYF
14 TRBJ1-2 NA NA TRBV7-2 TGTGCCAGCAGCTTAAAGGGAACAGGGATAGGCTACACCTTC CASSLKGTGIGYTF
14 TRBJ2-1 NA NA TRBV12-5 TGTGCTAGTGGTACTGGGGGCAGGGAGTGGTCGCAGTTCTTC CASGTGGREWSQFF
17 TRBJ1-6 TRBD1 NA TRBV27 TGTGCCAGCAGCCTCGACAGGGGAGACTCCTATAATTCACCCCTCCACTTT CASSLDRGDSYNSPLHF
17 TRBJ2-1 TRBD1 NA TRBV19 TGTGCCAGTAGTTCTCTAAACCGGGACAGGGGGTACAATGAGCAGTTCTTC CASSSLNRDRGYNEQFF
16 TRBJ2-7 TRBD2 once TRBV3-1/TRBV3-2 TGTGCCAGCAGCCCGAACTGGGGGAGGGCGGGCTACGAGCAGTACTTC CASSPNWGRAGYEQYF
16 TRBJ2-3 NA NA TRBV6-5 TGTGCCAGCAGTTACGGGTCTAGCCTGGGCACAGATACGCAGTATTTT CASSYGSSLGTDTQYF
14 TRBJ1-1 TRBD1 NA TRBV6-5 TGTGCCAGCTTCCGGGACAGTGTGGTCACTGAAGCTTTCTTT CASFRDSVVTEAFF
13 TRBJ2-3 TRBD1 NA TRBV20-1 TGCAGTGCTAGTCTCACAGGGGCCGATACGCAGTATTTT CSASLTGADTQYF
18 TRBJ1-3 NA NA TRBV5-8 TGTGCCAGCAGCTTGGTGCAGGGTCTATTCCAAGAGGGAAACACCATATATTTT CASSLVQGLFQEGNTIYF
14 TRBJ2-7 NA NA TRBV5-1 TGCGCCAGCAGCGGAGGGACAGCCATTTACGAGCAGTACTTC CASSGGTAIYEQYF
19 TRBJ2-1 TRBD2 NA TRBV19 TGTGCCAGTAGTATTTCCCGACTAGCGGGAGCCCCCTCCTACAATGAGCAGTTCTTC CASSISRLAGAPSYNEQFF
14 TRBJ2-5 NA NA TRBV7-8 TGTGCCAGCAGCCCCCCTGGAGAAGGAGGGACCCAGTACTTC CASSPPGEGGTQYF
14 TRBJ2-3 TRBD2 once TRBV29-1 TGCAGCGTTGTAGTAGCGGGGGGCACAGATACGCAGTATTTT CSVVVAGGTDTQYF